This T cell receptor beta chain originates from a study of neurological immune-mediated disorders. Study results and limitations: The most TCR clonal expansion was seen in HTLV-1-associated myelopathy, whereas the least was seen in multiple sclerosis, below the level in healthy controls. None of the CDR3 amino acid sequences of expanded clones recurred across subjects, suggesting private repertoires in all groups.

This clonotype has a count of ten or more. Antigen: not known. Where libraries were unsorted, they were derived from 2 million PBMCs stored at -80 degrees C. The team produced cDNA through 5'RACE using 10-nucleotide random UMIs. TCRdb independently ran MiXCR on the 5' RACE reads; one entry per CDR3 protein. The sample contains roughly 24,000 distinct CDR3 sequences, around an eighth of which appear only once. The ends were cut back, 0 bases at V and 1 base at J, with 9 bases in the middle. The CDR3 totals 15 residues. Germline CDR1 DFQATT, CDR2 SNEGSKA (reference sequence). Sample: PBMCs. The origin of this receptor is a woman aged 60-75 years with HTLV-1-associated myelopathy (HAM/TSP). The chain links TRBV20-1 to TRBJ2-2, with D unresolved. The chain's CDR3 is CSARDLHLNTGELFF. Written as DNA, the CDR3 is TGCAGTGCTAGAGATCTTCACCTGAACACCGGGGAGCTGTTTTTT.